What follows is one T cell receptor beta chain and its context. No antigen is known for it. Different DNA sequences within this sample yield the same CDR3. Among the 120 subjects of the validation cohort, separate from the roughly 670-subject first cohort, were the donors. The sample belongs to a study of cytomegalovirus exposure and HLA in healthy donors. Study findings and constraints: The study put 150 to 200 TCR beta chains on its list as cytomegalovirus-associated. Rare sequences made up most TCRs, while some public TCRs were found in many donors.

CDR3 length: 15 amino acids. Germline CDR1 reads MNHEY; CDR2 reads SVGAGI. The junction had 1 base not matched to a gene; V was cut back by 0 bases and J by 3 bases. Produced via immunoSEQ multiplex PCR; TCRdb's table is partial and in-frame only. The table has some 120,000 clones, 85% to 90% seen once; the top ten hold under 2%. Sequencing was performed on PBMCs. The receptor was isolated from a woman aged 18-35 years in good health and CMV-seronegative. The chain is built from TRBV6-5 and TRBJ2-7; TRBD2 agrees at 11 bases. The DNA of the CDR3 is TGTGCCAGCAGTTACTCTACTAGCGGGAGCTACGAGCAGTACTTC. Encoded protein: CASSYSTSGSYEQYF.